One and the same sample provided the 26 T cell receptor beta chains below, sequenced in a study of post-analysis software for immune sequencing data. Study-wide points: Compared with controls, patients had more of about 5 TRBV segments, including TRBV5-6, TRBV5-1 and TRBV20-1.

Incorporated into the TCR beta cDNA libraries were unique molecular identifiers, which served to reduce PCR and sequencing biases. One entry per CDR3 protein results from TCRdb running MiXCR on the PCR reads. The table lists under 200,000 distinct CDR3 sequences, 29% of them singletons. These receptors' antigens are unknown. Sample: blood. The receptors were sampled from a girl aged 2-17 years with multiple sclerosis.

This chain uses TRBV18 with TRBJ2-6; either TRBD1 or TRBD2 may supply D (6 bases each). With 2 bases removed from V and 0 bases from J, the gap between germline ends came to 11 bases. CDR3 length: 17 residues. The germline V gene encodes CDR1 KGHSH and CDR2 LQKENI. In DNA, the CDR3 is TGTGCCAGCTCACCAAAGGGGGGCCTCTCTGGGGCCAACGTCCTGACTTTC. Residues: CASSPKGGLSGANVLTF. Drawing the rest from reference TRBV18 and TRBJ2-6, the complete variable domain is NAGVMQNPRHLVRRRGQEARLRCSPMKGHSHVYWYRQLPEEGLKFMVYLQKENIIDESGMPKERFSAEFPKEGPSILRIQQVVRGDSAAYFCASSPKGGLSGANVLTFGAGSRLTVL.

This clonotype was picked up many times. The chain is built from TRBV30 and TRBJ2-1; no firm D call. The V gene lost 0 bases and the J gene lost 2 bases, with 8 bases spanning the gap. The CDR3 is made up of 14 amino acids. Germline loops: CDR1 GTSNPN, CDR2 SVGIG (reference sequence). CDR3 residues: CAWSVGGTYNEQFF. The CDR3 DNA sequence: TGTGCCTGGAGTGTCGGCGGAACCTACAATGAGCAGTTCTTC.

This clonotype was counted a few times. This chain links TRBV6-7 with TRBJ1-5; 7 nucleotides align to TRBD1. TRBV6-7 is treated as an ORF (open reading frame) with a function not yet certain. The CDR3 has 13 amino acids. The V segment lost 8 bases and the J segment 5 bases; nucleotides outside the gene matches: 6. The CDR3 protein is CASPDREDQPQHF. CDR3 nucleotide sequence: TGTGCCAGCCCCGACAGGGAAGATCAGCCCCAGCATTTT.

This clonotype was found many times. The genes are TRBV12-3 or TRBV12-4 and TRBJ2-1; D may be TRBD1 (5 bases). The CDR3 contains 16 residues. The V gene lost 5 bases and the J gene lost 1 base, with 15 bases spanning the gap. Here the CDR3 reads CASSPRQFLSYNEQFF. The CDR3 DNA reads as TGTGCCAGCAGTCCAAGACAGTTTCTTTCCTACAATGAGCAGTTCTTC.

There are many counts of this clonotype. V and J are TRBV15 and TRBJ2-5; 7 nucleotides agree with TRBD2. Germline V gene lookup returns CDR1 LNHNV and CDR2 YYDKDF (reference sequence). The CDR3 runs 17 residues. The V and J ends lost 3 bases and 4 bases, in that order; junction bases with no gene match: 14. CDR3 nucleotide sequence: TGTGCCACCAGCAGGGCTCCTAGCGGAGTGAAGGGAGAGACCCAGTACTTC. Protein product: CATSRAPSGVKGETQYF.

Many counts were recorded for this clonotype. This rearrangement joins TRBV4-1 to TRBJ2-6; no firm D call. V was shortened by 1 base and J by 0 bases, with 10 bases between the two germline ends. This CDR3 contains 17 residues. Germline V CDR1 and CDR2: MGHRA, YSYEKL. CDR3 sequence (DNA): TGCGCCAGCAGCCAAGGTTACAGTGGCTCTGGGGCCAACGTCCTGACTTTC. This codes for CASSQGYSGSGANVLTF.

On this clonotype itself: A read error is possible here, since a much larger clone lies one base away. This chain links TRBV5-6 with TRBJ2-5; possible D gene TRBD2, 6 bases. The germline V gene encodes CDR1 SGHDT and CDR2 YYEEEE. Trimming took 3 bases from V and 5 from J, leaving 20 bases between them. The length of the CDR3 is 16 residues. In DNA form, the CDR3 reads TGTGCCAGCAGCTCCGAGCCAGGGATAAGCGGGGAGACCCAGTACTTC. Its protein is CASSSEPGISGETQYF.

Many counts were recorded for this clonotype. The chain combines TRBV6-1 with TRBJ2-1; 7 nucleotides match TRBD1. The junction had 9 bases not matched to a gene; V was cut back by 6 bases and J by 4 bases. CDR1 is MNHNS and CDR2 is SASEGT in the germline V gene. There are 15 residues in the CDR3. The CDR3 spells CASSFSGTVYNEQFF. The CDR3 DNA sequence: TGTGCCAGCAGCTTTTCCGGGACAGTGTACAATGAGCAGTTCTTC.

A remark on this clonotype: A much larger clonotype is one base distant, so this may be a read error. This CDR3 is CASSAGLRGNYEQYF. The CDR3 coding sequence is TGTGCCAGCAGCGCAGGGTTGCGGGGAAACTACGAGCAGTACTTC. This rearrangement joins TRBV9 to TRBJ2-7; TRBD2 is a possible D gene (6 bases). Germline V CDR1 and CDR2: SGDLS, YYNGEE. The CDR3 sequence is 15 residues long. The V end lost 3 bases, the J end lost 3 bases, and 16 bases lay between the germline ends.

The sample holds a few counts of this clonotype. This chain joins TRBV5-1 and TRBJ1-1; 10 bases fit TRBD1. CDR1 and CDR2 from the germline V gene are SGHRS and YFSETQ. V lost 5 bases to trimming and J lost 0 bases; unmatched junction nucleotides: 7. The CDR3 runs 16 residues. This chain's CDR3 is CASRAWDRGMNTEAFF. In DNA, the CDR3 is TGCGCCAGCAGGGCCTGGGACAGGGGAATGAACACTGAAGCTTTCTTT.

This clonotype has more than one count but fewer than ten. The chain's CDR3 is CASSLSRAGNRPQHF. The CDR3 bases are TGTGCCAGCAGCTTGAGCCGGGCAGGGAATCGACCCCAGCATTTT. The chain joins TRBV5-6 to TRBJ1-5, with D perhaps matching TRBD1 (5 bases). The germline CDR1 and CDR2 sequences are SGHDT and YYEEEE. The V end lost 1 base, the J end lost 10 bases, and 18 bases lay between the germline ends. This CDR3 region has 15 residues.

This clonotype appeared a few times. This chain links TRBV27 with TRBJ2-1; 9 positions agree with TRBD1. The length of the CDR3 is 15 residues. V was clipped by 5 bases and J by 4 bases; unmatched bases: 6. Germline-derived CDR1 and CDR2 are MNHEY and SMNVEV (reference sequence). CDR3 in amino acids: CASSTSGTGYNEQFF. CDR3 in DNA: TGTGCCAGCAGTACATCCGGGACAGGGTACAATGAGCAGTTCTTC.

This clonotype was seen a single time. It may be a read error: a sequence one base away is much more abundant. The V gene is TRBV6-6, the J gene TRBJ2-7, with D possibly being TRBD1 (5 bases). Trimming left V 11 bases short and J 2 bases short, with 19 bases between. This CDR3 has 14 residues. CDR1 and CDR2 (germline): MNHNY, SVGAGI (reference sequence). The CDR3 region is CAGAGKDSPYEQYF. For the CDR3, the DNA is TGTGCCGGCGCTGGGAAAGACAGCCCCTACGAGCAGTACTTC.

As regards this clonotype: A much more abundant neighbour one base away suggests this may be a read error. The chain links TRBV12-3 or TRBV12-4 to TRBJ2-5; TRBD2 agrees at 9 bases. The CDR3 consists of 16 residues. In DNA form, the CDR3 reads TGTGCCGGCAGTTTATCGGGAGCGGGAGGAGGGGAGACCCAGTACTTC. Translating it yields CAGSLSGAGGGETQYF.

This clonotype was picked up a small number of times. The V call is TRBV19, the J call TRBJ2-2, with D unresolved. V lost 4 bases and J 1 base, leaving 13 bases between the germline ends. The CDR3 extends over 16 amino acids. Germline assignment: CDR1 LNHDA and CDR2 SQIVND (reference sequence). The CDR3 bases are TGTGCCAGTAGTAAAAGAGGAACAGTGAACACCGGGGAGCTGTTTTTT. Its translation is CASSKRGTVNTGELFF.

This clonotype was counted ten times or more. The chain links TRBV29-1 to TRBJ2-3; 8 bases agree with TRBD1. CDR1 is SQVTM and CDR2 is ANQGSEA in the germline V gene. This CDR3 is 13 amino acids long. V trimming: 4 bases; J trimming: 4 bases; junction bases outside the gene matches: 4. The chain's CDR3 is CSVAQGGADTQYF. In DNA form, the CDR3 reads TGCAGCGTTGCACAGGGGGGCGCAGATACGCAGTATTTT.

Remarks on this clonotype: One junction end does not reproduce the germline sequence, and a read error may be involved. The CDR3 DNA reads as TGCGCCAGCAGCCAAAGCTTCAGGGCGGGACTACGCTACAATGAGCGGTTCTTC. The encoded protein is CASSQSFRAGLRYNERFF. This rearrangement joins TRBV5-1 to TRBJ2-1, with 7 bases fitting TRBD2. The CDR3 is made up of 18 amino acids. CDR1 is SGHRS and CDR2 is YFSETQ in the germline V gene.

The rearrangement links TRBV7-9 to TRBJ2-6, with D tentatively TRBD1 or TRBD2 (5 bases each). V gave up 3 bases and J gave up 1 base, with 19 bases separating them. This CDR3 region has 19 residues. The germline V gene encodes CDR1 SEHNR and CDR2 FQNEAQ (reference sequence). The CDR3 reads CASSFPPGRGPSGANVLTF. The DNA of the CDR3 is TGTGCCAGCAGCTTCCCGCCCGGACGGGGCCCATCTGGGGCCAACGTCCTGACTTTC.

This clonotype turned up a few times. V usage is TRBV20-1 and J usage is TRBJ1-1; TRBD1 matches 9 bases. The CDR3 has 18 residues. Germline V gene lookup returns CDR1 DFQATT and CDR2 SNEGSKA (reference sequence). Trimming cost V 6 bases and J 4 bases; bases outside gene matches: 21. The CDR3 loop reads CSAPSWDRAKGLSTEAFF. Written as DNA, the CDR3 is TGCAGTGCCCCCTCGTGGGACAGGGCTAAAGGGTTGAGCACTGAAGCTTTCTTT.

This chain joins TRBV6-5 and TRBJ2-7; 8 positions agree with TRBD1. Germline trimming cut 4 bases from V and 7 bases from J; bases unmatched to any gene: 3. Germline-derived CDR1 and CDR2 are MNHEY and SVGAGI. The CDR3 consists of 12 residues. In nucleotides, the CDR3 is TGTGCCAGCAGTTCCAGGGGGCATGAGCAGTACTTC. This gives the protein CASSSRGHEQYF.

As for this clonotype: Being one base from a much bigger clone, this may be a read error. The chain couples TRBV20-1 to TRBJ1-2; D uncertain. Germline loops: CDR1 DFQATT, CDR2 SNEGSKA (reference sequence). Trimming shortened V by 3 bases and J by 4 bases, and 18 bases separated the two germline ends. This CDR3 comprises 15 residues. The CDR3 DNA sequence: TGCAGTGCTAGCGGGAGTGGTGGGATTAGCTATGGCTACACCTTC. Its translation is CSASGSGGISYGYTF.

A word on this clonotype: A single base separates this from a much larger clone, so it may be a read error. The chain is built from TRBV7-3 and TRBJ2-1, with 8 positions matching TRBD2. CDR3 size: 14 residues. Germline V lookup: CDR1 SGHTA, CDR2 FQGTGA. V was clipped by 5 bases and J by 9 bases; unmatched bases: 9. The chain's CDR3 is CASSTGLGAAEQFF. The CDR3 nucleotides are TGTGCCAGCAGCACGGGACTAGGGGCCGCTGAGCAGTTCTTC. Full variable domain (missing parts from reference TRBV7-3 and TRBJ2-1): GAGVSQTPSNKVTEKGKYVELRCDPISGHTALYWYRQSLGQGPEFLIYFQGTGAADDSGLPNDRFFAVRPEGSVSTLKIQRTERGDSAVYLCASSTGLGAAEQFFGPGTRLTVL.

The sample holds many counts of this clonotype. The CDR3 sequence: CASSLVGKREPYEQYF. The CDR3 DNA is TGTGCCAGCAGCTTAGTAGGAAAGCGGGAGCCCTACGAGCAGTACTTC. The chain is built from TRBV7-9 and TRBJ2-7; the match to TRBD2 covers 8 bases. The CDR3 is 16 amino acids. Per the germline V gene, CDR1 is SEHNR and CDR2 is FQNEAQ (reference sequence). The J segment lost 2 bases and the V segment lost 1 base, leaving 7 bases of the junction unmatched.

This clonotype was counted at least ten times. The chain links TRBV7-7 to TRBJ2-5, with 7 bases lining up with TRBD2. The J segment lost 3 bases and the V segment lost 5 bases, leaving 15 bases of the junction unmatched. Germline CDR1 is SSHAT and CDR2 is FNYEAQ (reference sequence). The CDR3 loop spans 17 amino acids. The CDR3 spells CASSPNQYASGKETQYF. The CDR3 DNA sequence: TGTGCCAGCAGCCCCAACCAATATGCTAGCGGAAAAGAGACCCAGTACTTC.

This clonotype was counted only a few times. This chain uses TRBV12-5 with TRBJ2-1; D is perhaps TRBD2 (6 bases). This CDR3 region has 14 residues. V shed 6 bases and J shed 8 bases, with 17 bases lying between them. Germline V gene sequence: CDR1 LGHNT, CDR2 FRNRAP. The CDR3 region is CASGSGLPGDEQFF. DNA for the CDR3: TGTGCTAGTGGCTCTGGACTCCCGGGGGATGAGCAGTTCTTC.

This clonotype has ten or more counts. V is TRBV5-1 and J is TRBJ2-1; D unresolved. The CDR3 is made up of 15 amino acids. V was pared by 3 bases and J by 0 bases, with 10 bases between. Germline V gene sequence: CDR1 SGHRS, CDR2 YFSETQ. CDR3: CASSWTQSSYNEQFF. CDR3 bases: TGCGCCAGCAGCTGGACCCAAAGCTCCTACAATGAGCAGTTCTTC.